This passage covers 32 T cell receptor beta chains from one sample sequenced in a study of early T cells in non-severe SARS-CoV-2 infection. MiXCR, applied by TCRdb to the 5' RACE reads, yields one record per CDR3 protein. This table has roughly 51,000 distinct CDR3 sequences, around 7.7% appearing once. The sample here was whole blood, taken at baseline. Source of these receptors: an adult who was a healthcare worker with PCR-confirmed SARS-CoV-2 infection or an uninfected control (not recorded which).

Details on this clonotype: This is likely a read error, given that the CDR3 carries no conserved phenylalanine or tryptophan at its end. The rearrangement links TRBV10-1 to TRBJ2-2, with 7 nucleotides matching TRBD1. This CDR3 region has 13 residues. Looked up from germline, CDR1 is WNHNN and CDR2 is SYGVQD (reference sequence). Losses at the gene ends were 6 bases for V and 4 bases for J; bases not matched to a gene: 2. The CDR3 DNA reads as TGCGCCAGCAGGGGACAGCGCACCGGGGAGCTGTTTTCT. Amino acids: CASRGQRTGELFS.

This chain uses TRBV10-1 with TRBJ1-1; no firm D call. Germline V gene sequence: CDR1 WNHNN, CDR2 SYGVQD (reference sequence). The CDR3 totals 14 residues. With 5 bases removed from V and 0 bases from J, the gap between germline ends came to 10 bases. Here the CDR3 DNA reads TGCGCCAGCAGTCCCACTCCCTTGAACACTGAAGCTTTCTTT. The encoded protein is CASSPTPLNTEAFF.

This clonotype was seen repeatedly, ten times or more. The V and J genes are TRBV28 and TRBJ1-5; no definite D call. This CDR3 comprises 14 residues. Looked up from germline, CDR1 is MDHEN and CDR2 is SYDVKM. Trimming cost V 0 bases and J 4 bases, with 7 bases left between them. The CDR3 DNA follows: TGTGCCAGCAGTTTATGGGGCGTTAATCAGCCCCAGCATTTT. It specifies CASSLWGVNQPQHF.

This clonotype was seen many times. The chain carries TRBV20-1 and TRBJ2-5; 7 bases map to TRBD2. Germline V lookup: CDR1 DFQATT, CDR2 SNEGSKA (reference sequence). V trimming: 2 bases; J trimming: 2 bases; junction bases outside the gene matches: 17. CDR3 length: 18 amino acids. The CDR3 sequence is CSARNGLDEAGFQETQYF. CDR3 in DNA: TGCAGTGCTAGAAACGGACTAGATGAAGCGGGGTTTCAAGAGACCCAGTACTTC.

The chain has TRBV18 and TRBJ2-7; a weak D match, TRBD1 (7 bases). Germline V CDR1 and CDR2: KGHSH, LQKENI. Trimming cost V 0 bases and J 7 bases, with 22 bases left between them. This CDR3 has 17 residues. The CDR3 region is CASSPPSGGGLAWEQYF. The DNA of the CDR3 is TGTGCCAGCTCACCACCGAGCGGAGGGGGCCTCGCGTGGGAGCAGTACTTC. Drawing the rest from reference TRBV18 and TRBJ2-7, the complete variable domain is NAGVMQNPRHLVRRRGQEARLRCSPMKGHSHVYWYRQLPEEGLKFMVYLQKENIIDESGMPKERFSAEFPKEGPSILRIQQVVRGDSAAYFCASSPPSGGGLAWEQYFGPGTRLTVT.

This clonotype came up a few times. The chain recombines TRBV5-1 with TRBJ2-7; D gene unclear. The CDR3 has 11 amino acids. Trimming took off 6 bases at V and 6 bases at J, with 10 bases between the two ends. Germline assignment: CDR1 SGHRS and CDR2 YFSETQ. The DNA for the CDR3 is TGCGCCAGCAAATTCGGGCGCGAGCAGTACTTC. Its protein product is CASKFGREQYF.

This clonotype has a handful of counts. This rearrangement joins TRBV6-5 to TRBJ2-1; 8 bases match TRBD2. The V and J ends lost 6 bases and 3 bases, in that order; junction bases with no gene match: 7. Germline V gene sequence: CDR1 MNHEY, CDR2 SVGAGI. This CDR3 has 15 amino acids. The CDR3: CASSRSGSGYNEQFF. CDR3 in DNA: TGTGCCAGCAGCCGCAGCGGGAGTGGCTACAATGAGCAGTTCTTC.

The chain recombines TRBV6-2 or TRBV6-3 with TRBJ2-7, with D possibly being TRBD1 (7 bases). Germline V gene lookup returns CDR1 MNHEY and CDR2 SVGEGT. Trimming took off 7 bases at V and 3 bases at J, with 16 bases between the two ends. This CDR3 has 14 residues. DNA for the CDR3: TGTGCCAGCAAGTCAGGGGGGTTCAACTACGAGCAGTACTTC. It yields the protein CASKSGGFNYEQYF.

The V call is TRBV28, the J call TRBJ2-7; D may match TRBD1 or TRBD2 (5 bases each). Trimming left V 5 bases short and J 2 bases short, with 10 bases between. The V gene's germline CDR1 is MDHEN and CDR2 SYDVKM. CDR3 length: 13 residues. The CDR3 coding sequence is TGTGCCAGCAGTCGGGACCCTCCCTACGAGCAGTACTTC. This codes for CASSRDPPYEQYF. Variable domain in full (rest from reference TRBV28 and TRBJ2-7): DVKVTQSSRYLVKRTGEKVFLECVQDMDHENMFWYRQDPGLGLRLIYFSYDVKMKEKGDIPEGYSVSREKKERFSLILESASTNQTSMYLCASSRDPPYEQYFGPGTRLTVT.

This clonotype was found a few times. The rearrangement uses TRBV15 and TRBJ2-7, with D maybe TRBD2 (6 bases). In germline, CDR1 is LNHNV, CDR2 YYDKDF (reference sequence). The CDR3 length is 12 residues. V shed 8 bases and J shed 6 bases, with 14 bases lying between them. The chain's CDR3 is CATSGRRGEQYF. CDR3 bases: TGTGCCACCTCGGGAAGGCGGGGCGAGCAGTACTTC. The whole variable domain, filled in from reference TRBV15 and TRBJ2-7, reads DAMVIQNPRYQVTQFGKPVTLSCSQTLNHNVMYWYQQKSSQAPKLLFHYYDKDFNNEADTPDNFQSRRPNTSFCFLDIRSPGLGDTAMYLCATSGRRGEQYFGPGTRLTVT.

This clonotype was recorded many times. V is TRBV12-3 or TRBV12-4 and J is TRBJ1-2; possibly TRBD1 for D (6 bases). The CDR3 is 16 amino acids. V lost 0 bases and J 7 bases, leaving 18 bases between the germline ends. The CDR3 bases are TGTGCCAGCAGTTTAGCCTTGGACAGCCCAAACCGTGGCTACACCTTC. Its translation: CASSLALDSPNRGYTF.

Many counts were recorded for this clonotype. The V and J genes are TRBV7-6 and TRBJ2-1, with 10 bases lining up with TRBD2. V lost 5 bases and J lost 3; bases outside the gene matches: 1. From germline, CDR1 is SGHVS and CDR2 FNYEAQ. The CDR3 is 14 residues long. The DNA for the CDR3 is TGTGCCAGCAGCACTAGCGGGAACTACAATGAGCAGTTCTTC. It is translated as CASSTSGNYNEQFF.

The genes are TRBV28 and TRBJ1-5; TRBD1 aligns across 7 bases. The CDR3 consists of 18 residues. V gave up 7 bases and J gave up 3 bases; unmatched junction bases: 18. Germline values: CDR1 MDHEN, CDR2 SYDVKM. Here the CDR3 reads CASNRPGQTTTYNQPQHF. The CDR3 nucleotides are TGTGCCAGCAACCGTCCGGGACAGACAACCACATACAATCAGCCCCAGCATTTT.

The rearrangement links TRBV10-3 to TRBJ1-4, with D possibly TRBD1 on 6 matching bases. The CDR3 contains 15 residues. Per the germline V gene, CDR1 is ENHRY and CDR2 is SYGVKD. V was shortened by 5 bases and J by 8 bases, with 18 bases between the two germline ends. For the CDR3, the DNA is TGTGCCATCAGTCCGGCCCAGGGGAAATGGGAAAAACTGTTTTTT. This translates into CAISPAQGKWEKLFF.

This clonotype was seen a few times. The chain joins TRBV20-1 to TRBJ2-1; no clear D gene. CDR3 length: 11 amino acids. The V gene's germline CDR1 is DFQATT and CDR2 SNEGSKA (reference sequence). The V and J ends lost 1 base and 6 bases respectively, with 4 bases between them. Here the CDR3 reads CSARVPNEQFF. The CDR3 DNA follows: TGCAGTGCTAGAGTTCCCAATGAGCAGTTCTTC.

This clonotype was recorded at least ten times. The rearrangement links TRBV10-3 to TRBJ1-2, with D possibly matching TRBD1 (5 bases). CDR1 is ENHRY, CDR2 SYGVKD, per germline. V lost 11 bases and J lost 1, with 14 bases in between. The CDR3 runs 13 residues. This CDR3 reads CAVRDLNNYGYTF. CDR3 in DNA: TGTGCCGTTAGGGACTTAAATAACTATGGCTACACCTTC.

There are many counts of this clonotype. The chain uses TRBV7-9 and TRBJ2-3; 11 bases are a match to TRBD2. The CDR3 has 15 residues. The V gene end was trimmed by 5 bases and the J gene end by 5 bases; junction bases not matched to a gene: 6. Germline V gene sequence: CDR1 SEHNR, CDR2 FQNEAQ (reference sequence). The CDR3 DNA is TGTGCCAGCAGCCCCCGACTAGCGGGATTAGATACGCAGTATTTT. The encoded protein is CASSPRLAGLDTQYF.

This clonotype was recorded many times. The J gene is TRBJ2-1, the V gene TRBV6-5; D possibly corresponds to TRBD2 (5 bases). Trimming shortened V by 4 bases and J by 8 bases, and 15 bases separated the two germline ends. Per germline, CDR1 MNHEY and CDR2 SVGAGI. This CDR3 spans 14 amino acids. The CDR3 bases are TGTGCCAGCAGTTCCACCCTAGCAGCCGATGAGCAGTTCTTC. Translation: CASSSTLAADEQFF.

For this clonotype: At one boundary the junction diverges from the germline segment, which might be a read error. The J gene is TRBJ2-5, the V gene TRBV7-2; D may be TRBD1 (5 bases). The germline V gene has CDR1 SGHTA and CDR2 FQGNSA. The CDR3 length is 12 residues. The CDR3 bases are TGTGCCAGCATGGATGACAGAGAGACCCAGAACTTC. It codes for CASMDDRETQNF.

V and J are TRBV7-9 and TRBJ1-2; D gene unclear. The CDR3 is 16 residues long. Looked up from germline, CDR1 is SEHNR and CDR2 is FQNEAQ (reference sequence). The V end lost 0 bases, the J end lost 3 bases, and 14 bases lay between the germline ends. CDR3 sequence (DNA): TGTGCCAGCAGCTTAGCCCTAAGCCACAGCGACTATGGCTACACCTTC. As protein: CASSLALSHSDYGYTF.

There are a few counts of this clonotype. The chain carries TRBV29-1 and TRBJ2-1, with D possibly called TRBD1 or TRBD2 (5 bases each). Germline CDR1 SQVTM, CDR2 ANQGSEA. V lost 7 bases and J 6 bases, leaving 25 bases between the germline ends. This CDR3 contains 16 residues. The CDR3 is CSALRGASGPTNEQFF. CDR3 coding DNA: TGCAGCGCCCTGAGAGGGGCTTCAGGCCCCACCAATGAGCAGTTCTTC.

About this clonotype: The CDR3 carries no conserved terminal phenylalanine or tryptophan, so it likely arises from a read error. The CDR3 DNA is TGTGCCAGCAGTTACGGAGGTAGCGGCTACAATGAGCAGTTCTCC. Protein product: CASSYGGSGYNEQFS. J is TRBJ2-1 and V is TRBV6-5, with D maybe TRBD2 (6 bases). The CDR3 runs to 15 residues. The ends were cut back, 2 bases at V and 3 bases at J, with 11 bases in the middle. Germline assignment: CDR1 MNHEY and CDR2 SVGAGI.

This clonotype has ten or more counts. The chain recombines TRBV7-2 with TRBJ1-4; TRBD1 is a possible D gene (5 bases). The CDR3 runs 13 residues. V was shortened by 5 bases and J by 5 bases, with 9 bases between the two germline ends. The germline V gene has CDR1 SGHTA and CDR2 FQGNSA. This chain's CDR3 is CASSGGKNEKLFF. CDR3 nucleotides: TGTGCCAGCAGCGGGGGAAAAAATGAAAAACTGTTTTTT.

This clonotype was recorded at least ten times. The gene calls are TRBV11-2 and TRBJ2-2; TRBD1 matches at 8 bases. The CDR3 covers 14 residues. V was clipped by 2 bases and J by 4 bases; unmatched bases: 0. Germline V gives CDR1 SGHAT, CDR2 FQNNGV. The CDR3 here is CASSLQGATGELFF. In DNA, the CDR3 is TGTGCCAGCAGCTTACAGGGGGCCACCGGGGAGCTGTTTTTT.

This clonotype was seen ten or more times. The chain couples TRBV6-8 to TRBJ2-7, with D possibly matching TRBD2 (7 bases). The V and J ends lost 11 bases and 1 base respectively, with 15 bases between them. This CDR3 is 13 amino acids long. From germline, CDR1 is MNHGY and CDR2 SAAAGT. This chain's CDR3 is CAGVRGGSYEQYF. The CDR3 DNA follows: TGTGCCGGAGTGAGGGGGGGTTCCTACGAGCAGTACTTC.

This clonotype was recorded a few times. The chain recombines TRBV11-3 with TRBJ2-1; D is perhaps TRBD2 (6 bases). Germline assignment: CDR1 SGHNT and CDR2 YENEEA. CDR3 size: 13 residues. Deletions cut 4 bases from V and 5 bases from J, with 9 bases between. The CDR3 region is CASSSIADNEQFF. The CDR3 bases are TGTGCCAGCAGCTCAATAGCGGACAATGAGCAGTTCTTC.

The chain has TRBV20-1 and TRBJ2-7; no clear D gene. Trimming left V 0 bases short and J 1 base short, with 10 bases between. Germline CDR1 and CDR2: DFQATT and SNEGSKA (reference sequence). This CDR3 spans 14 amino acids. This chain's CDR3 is CSAREPSGSYEQYF. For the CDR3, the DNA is TGCAGTGCTAGAGAACCCTCCGGTTCCTACGAGCAGTACTTC.

CDR3 sequence (DNA): TGTGCCAGCAGCCAAGGCGGCAGGACGTACGAGCAGTACTTC. It encodes CASSQGGRTYEQYF. The chain links TRBV3-1 to TRBJ2-7; unclear D gene. V was cut by 1 base and J by 4 bases, with 11 bases left in between. Germline loops: CDR1 LGHDT, CDR2 YNNKEL (reference sequence). The CDR3 has 14 residues.

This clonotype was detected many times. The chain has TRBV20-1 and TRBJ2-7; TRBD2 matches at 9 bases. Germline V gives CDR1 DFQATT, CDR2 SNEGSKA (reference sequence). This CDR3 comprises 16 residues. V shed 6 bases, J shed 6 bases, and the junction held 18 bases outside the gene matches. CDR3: CSARGSGSWDPFEQYF. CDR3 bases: TGCAGTGCCCGGGGTAGCGGGAGTTGGGACCCCTTCGAGCAGTACTTC.

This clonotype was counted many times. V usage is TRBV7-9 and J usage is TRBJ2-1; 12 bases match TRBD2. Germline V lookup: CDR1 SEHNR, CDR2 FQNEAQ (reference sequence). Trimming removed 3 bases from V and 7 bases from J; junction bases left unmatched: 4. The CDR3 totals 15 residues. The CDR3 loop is CASSLTSGSENEQFF. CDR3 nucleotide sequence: TGTGCCAGCAGCTTGACTAGCGGGAGTGAGAATGAGCAGTTCTTC.

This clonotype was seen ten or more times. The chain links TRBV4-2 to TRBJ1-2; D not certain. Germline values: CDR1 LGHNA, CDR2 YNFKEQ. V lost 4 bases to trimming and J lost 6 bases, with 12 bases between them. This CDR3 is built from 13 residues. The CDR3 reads CASSPAGEHGYTF. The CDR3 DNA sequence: TGTGCCAGCAGCCCGGCTGGGGAGCATGGCTACACCTTC.

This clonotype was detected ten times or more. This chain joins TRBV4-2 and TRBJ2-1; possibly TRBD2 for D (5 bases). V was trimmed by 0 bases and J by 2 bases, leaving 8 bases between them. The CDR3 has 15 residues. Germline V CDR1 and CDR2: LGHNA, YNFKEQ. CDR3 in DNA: TGTGCCAGCAGCCAAGAGAGCGGTACCTACAATGAGCAGTTCTTC. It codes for CASSQESGTYNEQFF.